The 25 T cell receptor beta chains reported below all come from one sample, sequenced in a study of blood T cell repertoires in COVID-19. Sequencing used immunoSEQ multiplex PCR; TCRdb keeps in-frame clones, though not all of them. This table holds under 450,000 clones, roughly 80% found once. The source material was peripheral blood. These receptor sequences come from a human donor with acute or convalescent COVID-19. The donor label of this sample is uncertain.

The chain is built from TRBV5-6 and TRBJ2-1; 11 bases are a match to TRBD2. V gave up 0 bases and J gave up 9 bases; unmatched junction bases: 5. Per the germline V gene, CDR1 is SGHDT and CDR2 is YYEEEE. The CDR3 runs to 15 residues. The CDR3 region has the DNA TGTGCCAGCAGCTTGGGACTAGCGGGACAGTTTGAGCAGTTCTTC. It specifies CASSLGLAGQFEQFF. Drawing the rest from reference TRBV5-6 and TRBJ2-1, the complete variable domain is DAGVTQSPTHLIKTRGQQVTLRCSPKSGHDTVSWYQQALGQGPQFIFQYYEEEERQRGNFPDRFSGHQFPNYSSELNVNALLLGDSALYLCASSLGLAGQFEQFFGPGTRLTVL.

This sequence joins TRBV12-3 or TRBV12-4 and TRBJ2-3, with D tentatively TRBD1 (5 bases). CDR3 length: 13 residues. V lost 6 bases, J lost 6 bases, and 13 bases lay in between. The CDR3: CASRPDSGDTQYF. CDR3 nucleotides: TGTGCCAGCAGACCCGACTCAGGGGATACGCAGTATTTT.

The chain uses TRBV6-5 and TRBJ1-6; possible D gene TRBD1, 5 bases. In germline, CDR1 is MNHEY, CDR2 SVGAGI. The CDR3 length is 15 residues. V was cut by 7 bases and J by 2 bases, with 12 bases left in between. The DNA for the CDR3 is TGTGCCAGCAAGAAGGGGATGACCTATAATTCACCCCTCCACTTT. Protein sequence: CASKKGMTYNSPLHF.

V gene TRBV5-6 combines with J gene TRBJ2-7; the D gene is possibly TRBD2 (5 bases). V gave up 4 bases and J gave up 3 bases, with 14 bases separating them. The CDR3 has 14 amino acids. Looked up from germline, CDR1 is SGHDT and CDR2 is YYEEEE. Here the CDR3 reads CASSTQGGFYEQYF. The CDR3 nucleotides read TGTGCCAGCAGCACCCAAGGCGGGTTCTACGAGCAGTACTTC.

This clone was detected only a few times. The V call is TRBV11-3, the J call TRBJ2-3; 8 nucleotides match TRBD2. Germline V gives CDR1 SGHNT, CDR2 YENEEA. The V segment lost 5 bases and the J segment 1 base; nucleotides outside the gene matches: 2. The CDR3 has 14 amino acids. The CDR3 is CASSTGLGTDTQYF. CDR3 nucleotides: TGTGCCAGCAGCACGGGACTAGGCACAGATACGCAGTATTTT.

The chain combines TRBV1 with TRBJ2-1; the D call in the table, TRBD1, was not verified against the DNA. TRBV1 is listed as a pseudogene. This CDR3 region has 17 residues. The CDR3 sequence: CTSSHPVYRVVQAEQFF. As DNA, the CDR3 is TGCACCAGCAGCCATCCCGTCTACAGGGTCGTTCAAGCTGAGCAGTTCTTC.

The V gene is TRBV5-4, the J gene TRBJ1-1, with 10 bases matching TRBD1. Per the germline V gene, CDR1 is SGHNT and CDR2 is YYREEE (reference sequence). Germline trimming cut 4 bases from V and 5 bases from J; bases unmatched to any gene: 8. The CDR3 is 15 amino acids. The CDR3 nucleotides are TGTGCCAGCAGCCCTCGACAGGGGGCCTATACTGAAGCTTTCTTT. As protein: CASSPRQGAYTEAFF. The full variable domain, with the rest looked up from reference TRBV5-4 and TRBJ1-1, is ETGVTQSPTHLIKTRGQQVTLRCSSQSGHNTVSWYQQALGQGPQFIFQYYREEENGRGNFPPRFSGLQFPNYSSELNVNALELDDSALYLCASSPRQGAYTEAFFGQGTRLTVV.

V gene TRBV30 combines with J gene TRBJ1-1; 7 bases align to TRBD1. The CDR3 is 12 amino acids. Germline values: CDR1 GTSNPN, CDR2 SVGIG (reference sequence). V lost 2 bases to trimming and J lost 8 bases; unmatched junction nucleotides: 5. CDR3 nucleotides: TGTGCCTGGAGTAAGACAGGGAGAGAAGCTTTCTTT. Its protein product is CAWSKTGREAFF.

This clone has more than one count but fewer than ten. The V gene is TRBV6-6, the J gene TRBJ2-7; D is undetermined. Germline CDR1 MNHNY, CDR2 SVGAGI (reference sequence). Trimming took 6 bases from V and 0 from J, leaving 12 bases between them. This CDR3 spans 14 amino acids. The CDR3: CASSPRALSYEQYF. The CDR3 region has the DNA TGTGCCAGCAGCCCGAGAGCGCTCTCCTACGAGCAGTACTTC.

This clone appeared once. The V gene is TRBV5-1, the J gene TRBJ1-1; TRBD1 is a possible D gene (6 bases). V dropped 1 base and J dropped 1 base, with 14 bases sitting between them. The CDR3 totals 16 residues. Germline V gene lookup returns CDR1 SGHRS and CDR2 YFSETQ. CDR3 bases: TGCGCCAGCAGCTTGACAGCAGGGGTCGGGAACACTGAAGCTTTCTTT. Protein sequence: CASSLTAGVGNTEAFF.

The rearrangement links TRBV6-2 or TRBV6-3 to TRBJ1-5; D gene uncertain. The germline CDR1 and CDR2 sequences are MNHEY and SVGEGT. Trimming removed 3 bases at V and 6 bases at J, with 12 bases between. The CDR3 is made up of 14 amino acids. The CDR3 region is CASSYETILQPQHF. CDR3 coding DNA: TGTGCCAGCAGTTATGAGACAATCCTTCAGCCCCAGCATTTT.

The chain combines TRBV7-9 with TRBJ2-1; TRBD2 aligns across 7 bases. V trimming: 5 bases; J trimming: 6 bases; junction bases outside the gene matches: 13. Germline V gives CDR1 SEHNR, CDR2 FQNEAQ (reference sequence). CDR3 size: 16 residues. CDR3 loop: CASSLVSSGIGNEQFF. In nucleotides, the CDR3 is TGTGCCAGCAGCCTCGTTTCCAGCGGGATAGGCAATGAGCAGTTCTTC.

In its sample, this clone was seen once. The chain couples TRBV4-2 to TRBJ2-5, with 9 bases lining up with TRBD2. Germline CDR1 LGHNA, CDR2 YNFKEQ. The V and J ends lost 1 base and 5 bases, in that order; junction bases with no gene match: 11. The CDR3 is 17 amino acids. The CDR3 DNA reads TGTGCCAGCAGCCAAGTTTGGGGCGGGGGGGCTGTCGAGACCCAGTACTTC. Protein sequence: CASSQVWGGGAVETQYF.

The chain joins TRBV27 to TRBJ2-5; 9 bases map to TRBD2. CDR3 length: 16 residues. The V gene's germline CDR1 is MNHEY and CDR2 SMNVEV (reference sequence). The V and J ends lost 6 bases and 4 bases, in that order; junction bases with no gene match: 12. The CDR3 DNA is TGTGCCAGCAGCCCCTCGGGTGCGGGAGGGCTAGAGACCCAGTACTTC. Translated, it gives CASSPSGAGGLETQYF.

This chain links TRBV5-1 with TRBJ2-5; 9 bases agree with TRBD1. V dropped 2 bases and J dropped 5; count of bases not matched to a gene: 7. The germline CDR1 and CDR2 sequences are SGHRS and YFSETQ. The CDR3 sequence is 15 residues long. The chain's CDR3 is CASSLGPDRGETQYF. As DNA, the CDR3 is TGCGCCAGCAGCTTAGGCCCCGACAGGGGGGAGACCCAGTACTTC.

In this sample, this clone turned up once. The chain links TRBV24-1 to TRBJ1-2; 11 positions match TRBD1. CDR1 KGHDR and CDR2 SFDVKD come from the germline V gene. The CDR3 loop spans 17 amino acids. V gave up 5 bases and J gave up 4 bases; unmatched junction bases: 11. The CDR3 bases are TGTGCCACCAGTGGCCGGGGACAGGGGGGCCAAATCTATGGCTACACCTTC. Amino acid sequence: CATSGRGQGGQIYGYTF.

This chain joins TRBV6-2 or TRBV6-3 and TRBJ2-1; 7 bases align to TRBD1. The germline gives CDR1 MNHEY, CDR2 SVGEGT. CDR3 size: 17 residues. Trimming removed 6 bases from V and 2 bases from J; junction bases left unmatched: 13. CDR3 DNA: TGTGCCAGCAGCCCGTGGGGGACAGCAAAACCCTACAATGAGCAGTTCTTC. It encodes CASSPWGTAKPYNEQFF.

The gene calls are TRBV12-3 or TRBV12-4 and TRBJ1-1; D not resolved. Trimming took off 10 bases at V and 1 base at J, with 13 bases between the two ends. This CDR3 contains 13 residues. The CDR3: CAILRNRNTEAFF. The CDR3 DNA sequence: TGTGCCATCTTGCGTAACAGGAACACTGAAGCTTTCTTT.

A few counts support this clone. V is TRBV18 and J is TRBJ1-2, with TRBD1 identical over 12 bases. Germline V gives CDR1 KGHSH, CDR2 LQKENI. This CDR3 is 15 amino acids long. Trimming at V came to 3 bases and at J to 7 bases, leaving 6 bases not matched to a gene. In nucleotides, the CDR3 is TGTGCCAGCTCACCGGGGACAGGGGGCTTGAGTGGCTACACCTTC. It specifies CASSPGTGGLSGYTF.

The J gene is TRBJ2-5, the V gene TRBV28; TRBD2 matches 10 bases. The CDR3 extends over 16 amino acids. V was pared by 4 bases and J by 1 base, with 6 bases of the junction left unmatched. Germline CDR1 MDHEN, CDR2 SYDVKM. CDR3 in DNA: TGTGCCAGCAGTTCTCAACTAGCGGGGTTCCAAGAGACCCAGTACTTC. Amino acids: CASSSQLAGFQETQYF.

In its sample, this clone was seen a few times. This rearrangement joins TRBV6-5 to TRBJ2-1, with 11 nucleotides matching TRBD2. The CDR3 consists of 14 residues. The V gene end was trimmed by 5 bases and the J gene end by 6 bases; junction bases not matched to a gene: 3. CDR1 MNHEY and CDR2 SVGAGI come from the germline V gene. The CDR3 region is CASSRGLAVNEQFF. CDR3 in DNA: TGTGCCAGCAGTAGGGGACTAGCGGTCAATGAGCAGTTCTTC.

The rearrangement joins TRBV5-1 to TRBJ2-1; 7 nucleotides line up with TRBD1. Germline CDR1 SGHRS, CDR2 YFSETQ. V shed 2 bases and J 6 bases; nucleotides not matched to a gene: 5. CDR3 length: 14 residues. The CDR3 DNA is TGCGCCAGCAGCTTAACAGGGGACCCCAATGAGCAGTTCTTC. Translated, it gives CASSLTGDPNEQFF.

There are a few counts of this clone. The rearrangement uses TRBV18 and TRBJ1-5; 7 bases line up with TRBD1. This CDR3 spans 16 amino acids. The V gene's germline CDR1 is KGHSH and CDR2 LQKENI. Trimming took 2 bases from V and 2 from J; bases not matched to a gene: 6. The CDR3 nucleotides read TGTGCCAGCTCACCAACCTTTGGACAGGGCAATCAGCCCCAGCATTTT. This codes for CASSPTFGQGNQPQHF.

This clone was detected once. The chain employs TRBV30 and TRBJ2-3; 15 bases line up with TRBD2. The ends lost 2 bases at V and 1 base at J; junction bases unmatched: 7. The CDR3 consists of 18 residues. CDR1 and CDR2 (germline): GTSNPN, SVGIG (reference sequence). The CDR3 region is CAWSLGLAGGPGTDTQYF. CDR3 nucleotides: TGTGCCTGGAGTCTCGGACTAGCGGGAGGGCCCGGCACAGATACGCAGTATTTT.

This chain uses TRBV12-3 or TRBV12-4 with TRBJ1-2; D is unclear. Trimming cost V 3 bases and J 5 bases, with 7 bases left between them. This CDR3 comprises 12 residues. The DNA of the CDR3 is TGTGCCAGCAGTTTCGAGGGATATGGCTACACCTTC. Translating gives CASSFEGYGYTF.